This T cell receptor (beta chain) appears in the sequencing data of a study of shared clonotypes between healthy human individuals (TCRdb year 2020). A note on the overall study: A couple of women and a few men aged 18 to 49 years were included in the cohort. For each donor, CD4 naive and CD4 memory were each run on three plates, CD8 naive on two plates, and CD8 memory on one plate. Blood TCR repertoires of five healthy adults were deeply sequenced to estimate repertoire size and the extent of clonotype sharing between individuals. To increase sequencing depth and limit assay-specific biases, TCR repertoire library preparation and sequencing were carried out by different laboratories using diverse techniques. Leukapheresis yielded between about 0.9 and 10 billion PBMCs per donor. What the work shows at the level of the full study, not this receptor alone: About 5% of naive CD4, roughly 3.6% of naive CD8, 2.3% of memory CD4, and approximately 0.39% of memory CD8 clonotypes were shared across a few donors. Pairwise subsampling led to the expectation that sequencing depth would affect the degree of clonotype sharing among donors. Compared with non-shared clonotypes, the clonotypes found in all four sorted-subset donors had higher generation probabilities. Naive subsets generally had larger estimated clonotype richness than memory subsets. The small number of donors limited the genetic and exposure-history diversity represented. Sampling was restricted to blood, and TCR repertoires in tissue are likely to differ from TCR repertoires in blood. Rarefaction of sorted-subset datasets indicated incomplete sequencing despite the large sequencing depth.

About this clone itself: What antigen it recognizes has not been identified. Qualities for individual bases were not recorded, and no much larger clone is one base off.

CD8 naive samples consisted of CD45RO-negative cells that were positively selected for CCR7, yielding a CD45RA+CCR7+ population without TemRA cells. The donors were healthy, HIV-negative adults with no recently reported acute infections or vaccinations. Every donor was a Caucasian adult residing in Nashville, Tennessee, USA. After blood collection by leukapheresis, PBMCs were isolated using Ficoll-Histopaque density gradient centrifugation and then cryopreserved in the vapor phase of liquid nitrogen. Purity and quantity of every magnetically sorted T cell population were checked by analytical flow cytometry. Genomic DNA was isolated from each sorted fraction and quantified by UV absorbance on a Nanodrop 2000c. Using the deep immunoSEQ assay, TCR CDR3 regions were amplified from genomic DNA by multiplex PCR. Extracted genomic DNA from each cell subset was spread evenly across all wells of several immunoSEQ 96-well plates, with each plate serving as a replicate. Each replicate PCR for sorted subsets received approximately 220 ng genomic DNA, equal to about 30,000 T cell genomes. Purified libraries were quantified with a Qubit 3.0 fluorometer, sized on a Bioanalyzer 2100, and re-quantified with the KAPA Library Quantification kit. Each immunoSEQ 96-well plate was sequenced on its own single-read 150-cycle Illumina NextSeq 550 flow cell. In the source study's methods: Because only junctional sequences without quality scores were contained in the immunoSEQ output, filtering matching that applied to full-length reads could not be performed. To assign V/J genes and CDR3, sequences were annotated against IMGT germline references using PyIR, a Python wrapper for IgBLAST v1.9. Any read was removed if the V/J assignment was weak (E-value above 1e-6), the CDR3 was missing, or the read contained stop codons, out-of-frame junctions, or ambiguous translated residues. A V3J clonotype was defined by an identical inferred V gene, J gene, and CDR3 amino acid sequence. The percentage overlap between two repertoires was calculated by dividing the number of shared unique clonotypes by the size of the smaller repertoire. Three approaches were used to assess repertoire richness: RTK rarefaction, the Chao1 estimator, and Recon v2.1 estimates of unobserved clonotypes. Generation probabilities for all TCRbeta clonotypes obtained by the gDNA method from four donors were computed using OLGA. TCRdb provides this immuneACCESS table in a form limited to in-frame rearrangements. Some clones are lacking; in checked studies, under half of them reflect an unresolved V gene, and why the rest are absent is not known. V and J calls plus clone size are reproduced from that table; the DNA served to infer D and trimming. For this sample there are roughly 2 million clones; about 94% appear just once. Roughly 1% of the sample is held by the ten biggest clonotypes.

The receptor's source is a man between 18 and 35 years old in good health. Sample: naive CD8+ T cells sorted from blood. This specimen's cell subset or site label, per the study, means: CD45RA+CCR7+.

CDR3 sequence: CASTESNGIGNTIYF. In nucleotide form, the sequence is TGTGCCAGCACCGAATCGAATGGGATAGGAAACACCATATATTTT. The chain couples TRBV11-2 to TRBJ1-3; no D gene can be assigned with confidence. From cysteine to phenylalanine, the CDR3 is 15 amino acids long. The read is trimmed to its CDR3 DNA, 45 bases read in frame from base 1. In the germline V gene, CDR1 corresponds to SGHAT and CDR2 to FQNNGV. V is cut by 7 bases and J by 4 bases, and the space between the germline ends is 17 bases.